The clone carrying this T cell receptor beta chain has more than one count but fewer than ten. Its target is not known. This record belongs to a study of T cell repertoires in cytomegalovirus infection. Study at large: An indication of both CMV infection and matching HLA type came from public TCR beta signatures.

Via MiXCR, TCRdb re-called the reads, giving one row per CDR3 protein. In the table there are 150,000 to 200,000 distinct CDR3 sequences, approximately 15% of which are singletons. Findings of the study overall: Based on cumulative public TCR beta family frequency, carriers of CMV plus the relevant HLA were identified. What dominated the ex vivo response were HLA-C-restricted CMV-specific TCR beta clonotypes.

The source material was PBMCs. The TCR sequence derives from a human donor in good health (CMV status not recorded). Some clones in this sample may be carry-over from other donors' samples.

The DNA for the CDR3 is TGTGCCAGCTCACCGGACCCAAATAGCTACTCGACCCAGCATTTT. This encodes CASSPDPNSYSTQHF. V gene TRBV18 combines with J gene TRBJ1-5; D is uncertain. The V and J ends lost 3 bases and 11 bases respectively, with 20 bases between them. This CDR3 has 15 amino acids. Germline lookup yields CDR1 KGHSH and CDR2 LQKENI.